These 13 T cell receptor beta chains share one sample of origin, sequenced in a study of blood T cell repertoires in COVID-19. The protocol was immunoSEQ multiplex PCR, while the TCRdb copy is restricted to in-frame clones and leaves out a portion. Among over 120,000 clones, approximately 87% were seen once, and the ten largest hold more than 6.5%. Sequenced sample: peripheral blood. Receptors were obtained from a woman in her fifties or sixties with active or convalescent COVID-19.

The V gene is TRBV7-2, the J gene TRBJ1-6; 9 nucleotides align to TRBD1. The CDR3 consists of 17 residues. Losses at the gene ends were 6 bases for V and 0 bases for J; bases not matched to a gene: 6. The V gene's germline CDR1 is SGHTA and CDR2 FQGNSA. This chain's CDR3 is CASRRDRVASYNSPLHF. CDR3 DNA sequence: TGTGCCAGCAGGCGGGACAGGGTCGCCTCCTATAATTCACCCCTCCACTTT.

The rearrangement uses TRBV4-1 and TRBJ2-1; 13 nucleotides match TRBD2. The trim removed 2 bases at V and 5 bases at J, leaving 9 bases unmatched. Germline-derived CDR1 and CDR2 are MGHRA and YSYEKL. The CDR3 extends over 18 amino acids. The CDR3 sequence: CASSQPLTSGRVDNEQFF. CDR3 in DNA: TGCGCCAGCAGCCAACCCCTTACTAGCGGGAGGGTCGACAATGAGCAGTTCTTC.

The chain carries TRBV30 and TRBJ2-2; 7 nucleotides agree with TRBD1. The V and J ends lost 3 bases and 3 bases, in that order; junction bases with no gene match: 4. Germline values: CDR1 GTSNPN, CDR2 SVGIG (reference sequence). The length of the CDR3 is 14 residues. The CDR3, as DNA: TGTGCCTGGAGCGATACAGGGGACACCGGGGAGCTGTTTTTT. As protein: CAWSDTGDTGELFF.

The chain is built from TRBV7-8 and TRBJ1-1; D may be TRBD1 (5 bases). Germline V gene sequence: CDR1 SGHVS, CDR2 FQNEAQ. This CDR3 is 13 amino acids long. The V and J ends lost 4 bases and 11 bases respectively, with 17 bases between them. The CDR3 DNA reads TGTGCCAGCAGCTCCGGACCAAGGGGTCGCGCTTTCTTT. Encoded protein: CASSSGPRGRAFF.

The chain carries TRBV4-3 and TRBJ2-7; D might be TRBD2 (6 bases). V was pared by 0 bases and J by 1 base, with 16 bases between. Germline V gene data show CDR1 as LGHNA and CDR2 as YSLEER. CDR3 size: 17 residues. The CDR3, as DNA: TGCGCCAGCAGCCAAGATTCGGCGGGGACTGGATCCTACGAGCAGTACTTC. Its translation is CASSQDSAGTGSYEQYF.

V usage is TRBV28 and J usage is TRBJ2-3, with TRBD2 identical over 9 bases. The CDR3 contains 16 residues. Germline V gives CDR1 MDHEN, CDR2 SYDVKM. The ends lost 3 bases at V and 1 base at J; junction bases unmatched: 5. CDR3 nucleotide sequence: TGTGCCAGCAGTTTCGGTCTAGCGGGACGCACAGATACGCAGTATTTT. It codes for CASSFGLAGRTDTQYF.

V and J are TRBV18 and TRBJ2-5; a weak D match, TRBD1 (6 bases). The CDR3 totals 15 residues. V dropped 1 base and J dropped 7 bases, with 16 bases sitting between them. CDR1 and CDR2 from the germline V gene are KGHSH and LQKENI. CDR3 nucleotide sequence: TGTGCCAGCTCACCACAACCGGGACACGAGGGGACCCAGTACTTC. Its translation is CASSPQPGHEGTQYF.

The gene calls are TRBV7-8 and TRBJ2-3; maybe TRBD2 (5 bases). This CDR3 region has 12 residues. V lost 5 bases and J 9 bases, leaving 12 bases between the germline ends. From germline, CDR1 is SGHVS and CDR2 FQNEAQ. Here the CDR3 DNA reads TGTGCCAGCAGCGGAGCCGGAGGAACGCAGTATTTT. Encoded protein: CASSGAGGTQYF. Looking up the rest from reference TRBV7-8 and TRBJ2-3 gives the full variable domain: GAGVSQSPRYKVAKRGQDVALRCDPISGHVSLFWYQQALGQGPEFLTYFQNEAQLDKSGLPSDRFFAERPEGSVSTLKIQRTQQEDSAVYLCASSGAGGTQYFGPGTRLTVL.

The J gene is TRBJ1-1, the V gene TRBV11-2, with a weak D call TRBD1 (5 bases). Germline lookup yields CDR1 SGHAT and CDR2 FQNNGV. The CDR3 runs to 13 residues. Trimming left V 5 bases short and J 1 base short, with 8 bases between. CDR3 in amino acids: CASSVQGNTEAFF. In DNA, the CDR3 is TGTGCCAGCAGCGTGCAGGGGAACACTGAAGCTTTCTTT. The full variable domain, with the rest looked up from reference TRBV11-2 and TRBJ1-1, is EAGVAQSPRYKIIEKRQSVAFWCNPISGHATLYWYQQILGQGPKLLIQFQNNGVVDDSQLPKDRFSAERLKGVDSTLKIQPAKLEDSAVYLCASSVQGNTEAFFGQGTRLTVV.

V gene TRBV7-9 combines with J gene TRBJ2-3; D ambiguous. Germline lookup yields CDR1 SEHNR and CDR2 FQNEAQ (reference sequence). This CDR3 contains 17 residues. V shed 2 bases and J shed 2 bases, with 17 bases lying between them. The CDR3 nucleotides read TGTGCCAGCAGCTTACTGGCGGCCCTGCGCCCCACAGATACGCAGTATTTT. This gives the protein CASSLLAALRPTDTQYF. Full variable domain (outside the CDR3, taken from reference TRBV7-9 and TRBJ2-3): DTGVSQNPRHKITKRGQNVTFRCDPISEHNRLYWYRQTLGQGPEFLTYFQNEAQLEKSRLLSDRFSAERPKGSFSTLEIQRTEQGDSAMYLCASSLLAALRPTDTQYFGPGTRLTVL.

This chain connects TRBV28 to TRBJ1-6; unclear D gene. Germline CDR1 is MDHEN and CDR2 is SYDVKM. The CDR3 length is 12 residues. The ends were cut back, 3 bases at V and 7 bases at J, with 4 bases in the middle. The CDR3 loop reads CASSFENSPLHF. The CDR3 DNA follows: TGTGCCAGCAGTTTCGAGAATTCACCCCTCCACTTT.

The rearrangement joins TRBV7-9 to TRBJ2-1; TRBD2 matches at 8 bases. This CDR3 is 16 amino acids long. Per the germline V gene, CDR1 is SEHNR and CDR2 is FQNEAQ (reference sequence). Trimming removed 3 bases from V and 3 bases from J; junction bases left unmatched: 7. The CDR3 region has the DNA TGTGCCAGCAGCTTTTCCGGCGGGGGGCACTACAATGAGCAGTTCTTC. As protein: CASSFSGGGHYNEQFF.

V and J are TRBV28 and TRBJ2-1, with TRBD1 matching 7 bases. CDR1 and CDR2 (germline): MDHEN, SYDVKM. This CDR3 comprises 12 residues. DNA of the CDR3: TGTGTCGCCGGGGACAGCTACAATGAGCAGTTCTTC. It translates to CVAGDSYNEQFF.